The 5 T cell receptor beta chains below come from one sample, sequenced in a study of Ad26.COV2.S vaccination and SARS-CoV-2 variants (dated by TCRdb to about 2021). The treatment or condition label corresponds to: roughly 19 received Ad26.COV2.S at low or high dose, single or two shots; 5 received placebo; per-sample allocation not given. For vaccine and placebo recipients, the sequenced repertoires came from samples collected on day 63 after the first injection. The library relied on the immunoSEQ multiplex PCR assay. TCRdb mirrors the immuneACCESS table, restricted to in-frame sequences. Some clones are absent from its copies; in checked studies, under half trace to an unresolved V gene, and the reason for the others is unknown. The sample records around 320,000 clones, 80% to 90% of which are singletons. The ten largest account for roughly 3.2% of the sample. Material: peripheral blood, obtained in a trial of Ad26.COV2.S vaccine versus placebo. The source is a person aged 18 to 65 who received the Ad26.COV2.S COVID-19 vaccine or a placebo.

The chain couples TRBV27 to TRBJ1-5; weak D call: TRBD1 (6 bases). In germline, CDR1 is MNHEY, CDR2 SMNVEV (reference sequence). CDR3 size: 16 residues. V was clipped by 1 base and J by 9 bases, with 19 bases between them. This CDR3 is CASSLLLGGDAGPQHF. CDR3 coding DNA: TGTGCCAGCAGTTTATTGTTGGGGGGCGACGCAGGGCCCCAGCATTTT.

The V gene is TRBV11-2, the J gene TRBJ2-4; D unclear. The CDR3 extends over 14 amino acids. Trimming removed 0 bases from V and 3 bases from J, with 6 bases in between. The germline gives CDR1 SGHAT, CDR2 FQNNGV. The CDR3 sequence: CASSLDRVKNIQYF. CDR3 sequence (DNA): TGTGCCAGCAGCTTAGATCGAGTCAAAAACATTCAGTACTTC.

The V call is TRBV5-1, the J call TRBJ2-3; tentatively, D is TRBD2 (7 bases). V lost 4 bases and J 5 bases, leaving 20 bases between the germline ends. Looked up from germline, CDR1 is SGHRS and CDR2 is YFSETQ. This CDR3 comprises 16 residues. CDR3 loop: CASSLGSRGAIDTQYF. CDR3 nucleotide sequence: TGCGCCAGCAGCCTGGGCTCCCGGGGGGCGATAGATACGCAGTATTTT. Full variable domain (rest looked up from reference TRBV5-1 and TRBJ2-3): KAGVTQTPRYLIKTRGQQVTLSCSPISGHRSVSWYQQTPGQGLQFLFEYFSETQRNKGNFPGRFSGRQFSNSRSEMNVSTLELGDSALYLCASSLGSRGAIDTQYFGPGTRLTVL.

This rearrangement joins TRBV4-2 to TRBJ2-7; tentative D call: TRBD1 (5 bases). This CDR3 spans 15 amino acids. Germline V gene sequence: CDR1 LGHNA, CDR2 YNFKEQ. V lost 1 base and J lost 0, with 10 bases in between. In nucleotides, the CDR3 is TGTGCCAGCAGCCAAGGACAGCACCGCTCCTACGAGCAGTACTTC. This translates into CASSQGQHRSYEQYF.

The chain has TRBV10-2 and TRBJ1-2; TRBD1 is a possible D gene (6 bases). V was pared by 3 bases and J by 7 bases, with 12 bases between. The CDR3 is made up of 13 amino acids. Per the germline V gene, CDR1 is WSHSY and CDR2 is SAAADI. The CDR3 DNA reads TGCGCCAGCAGTGAATGGGGGCGCCGTGGCTACACCTTC. Translated: CASSEWGRRGYTF.